These 32 T cell receptor beta chains were sequenced from one sample in a study of post-analysis software for immune sequencing data. Overall study findings and caveats: Controls showed lower frequencies than patients for several TRBV segments, and TRBV5-6, TRBV5-1 and TRBV20-1 were among these.

Unique molecular identifiers tagged the TCR beta cDNA libraries. TCRdb fed the PCR reads into MiXCR, producing one record per CDR3 protein. Among 650,000 to 850,000 distinct CDR3 sequences listed, approximately 53% were seen once. No antigen has been assigned to these receptors. Sequenced input: blood. The origin of the receptors is a girl between 5 and 17 years old with multiple sclerosis.

The V call is TRBV5-5, the J call TRBJ1-1; D uncertain. The CDR3 extends over 14 amino acids. The V end was cut by 1 base, the J end by 3 bases, with 10 bases between. Germline CDR1 is SGHKS and CDR2 is YYEKEE (reference sequence). Here the CDR3 DNA reads TGTGCCAGCAGCTTGTACGCCGGGGACACTGAAGCTTTCTTT. It encodes CASSLYAGDTEAFF.

This clonotype occurred a few times. The chain carries TRBV12-5 and TRBJ2-4, with a tentative D call TRBD1 (5 bases). V gave up 7 bases and J gave up 4 bases, with 11 bases separating them. Germline CDR1 reads LGHNT; CDR2 reads FRNRAP. The CDR3 totals 13 residues. The CDR3 coding sequence is TGTGCTAGTGTCGAGACAGAAAAAAACATTCAGTACTTC. Protein product: CASVETEKNIQYF.

In its sample, this clonotype was seen a few times. V is TRBV5-4 and J is TRBJ1-4, with D unresolved. V lost 0 bases to trimming and J lost 6 bases, with 18 bases between them. Germline V gives CDR1 SGHNT, CDR2 YYREEE (reference sequence). The CDR3 contains 17 residues. CDR3 bases: TGTGCCAGCAGCTTGGATCCCGGGAGGACGCATCATGAAAAACTGTTTTTT. Protein product: CASSLDPGRTHHEKLFF.

This clonotype was found a few times. V gene TRBV10-3 combines with J gene TRBJ1-2, with D hard to call. Germline V lookup: CDR1 ENHRY, CDR2 SYGVKD. V was cut by 0 bases and J by 6 bases, with 20 bases left in between. CDR3 size: 17 residues. As DNA, the CDR3 is TGTGCCATCAGTGAGTCGTCCGTGGAGGGAGAGAGGGATGGCTACACCTTC. This encodes CAISESSVEGERDGYTF.

This clonotype was detected a few times. This sequence joins TRBV7-6 and TRBJ2-3, with D unclear. The V gene lost 0 bases and the J gene lost 2 bases, with 15 bases spanning the gap. The CDR3 runs to 17 residues. Germline V gives CDR1 SGHVS, CDR2 FNYEAQ. The CDR3 DNA is TGTGCCAGCAGCTTAGCGGCCCCGACTGTCGCCACAGATACGCAGTATTTT. It specifies CASSLAAPTVATDTQYF.

V is TRBV9 and J is TRBJ2-1, with 8 bases fitting TRBD2. This CDR3 has 16 residues. V dropped 2 bases and J dropped 1; count of bases not matched to a gene: 5. Germline V gives CDR1 SGDLS, CDR2 YYNGEE. CDR3 in DNA: TGTGCCAGCAGCGTGGATCCGGGGGGGTCCTACAATGAGCAGTTCTTC. It codes for CASSVDPGGSYNEQFF.

The chain carries TRBV29-1 and TRBJ2-7, with a possible D match to TRBD1 (6 bases). This CDR3 has 13 residues. V gave up 4 bases and J gave up 3 bases, with 13 bases separating them. Germline-derived CDR1 and CDR2 are SQVTM and ANQGSEA. The CDR3 protein is CSVANRAHYEQYF. CDR3 DNA: TGCAGCGTTGCCAACAGGGCCCACTACGAGCAGTACTTC.

The chain has TRBV11-2 and TRBJ2-5; TRBD1 matches at 10 bases. Germline V gives CDR1 SGHAT, CDR2 FQNNGV. The V gene end was trimmed by 1 base and the J gene end by 2 bases; junction bases not matched to a gene: 7. The CDR3 is made up of 17 amino acids. CDR3 protein: CASSLAGDRGRQETQYF. The CDR3 DNA reads TGTGCCAGCAGCTTAGCGGGGGACAGGGGACGTCAAGAGACCCAGTACTTC.

The chain joins TRBV4-2 to TRBJ2-3, with 8 positions matching TRBD2. The J segment lost 6 bases and the V segment lost 1 base, leaving 6 bases of the junction unmatched. Per the germline V gene, CDR1 is LGHNA and CDR2 is YNFKEQ. The CDR3 covers 15 residues. The CDR3 DNA reads TGTGCCAGCAGCCAAGTGGCTAGCGGGCCGGATACGCAGTATTTT. Amino acids: CASSQVASGPDTQYF.

The gene calls are TRBV7-9 and TRBJ2-3, with D possibly matching TRBD2 (6 bases). Trimming cost V 4 bases and J 3 bases, with 17 bases left between them. The germline CDR1 and CDR2 sequences are SEHNR and FQNEAQ (reference sequence). The CDR3 covers 16 residues. The chain's CDR3 is CASSYKAGPGTDTQYF. The DNA of the CDR3 is TGTGCCAGCAGCTATAAGGCGGGGCCAGGAACAGATACGCAGTATTTT.

CDR3 in DNA: TGTGCCAGCAGTCCCCAAGGATGCCTGAGGTCCGGGGAGCTGTTTTTT. Its translation: CASSPQGCLRSGELFF. This chain uses TRBV27 with TRBJ2-2, with D unresolved. Looked up from germline, CDR1 is MNHEY and CDR2 is SMNVEV (reference sequence). The germline V and J ends were trimmed by 5 bases and 6 bases, with 19 bases remaining between them. This CDR3 has 16 residues.

V usage is TRBV7-2 and J usage is TRBJ2-7; no firm D call. Trimming removed 4 bases from V and 6 bases from J, with 19 bases in between. The germline V gene encodes CDR1 SGHTA and CDR2 FQGNSA. CDR3 size: 15 residues. As DNA, the CDR3 is TGTGCCAGCAGCTCTGAGACGAAGGGTTTGGGCGAGCAGTACTTC. Translated, it gives CASSSETKGLGEQYF.

As for this clonotype: This may come from a read error, since a much larger clone is one base off. The chain uses TRBV29-1 and TRBJ2-7; TRBD2 matches at 8 bases. Germline CDR1 is SQVTM and CDR2 is ANQGSEA. The length of the CDR3 is 14 residues. The CDR3 DNA is TGCAGCGTTGAAGATACTAGCGGTACCTACGGGCAGTACTTC. It is translated as CSVEDTSGTYGQYF.

The chain joins TRBV20-1 to TRBJ2-5; the D gene is possibly TRBD1 (6 bases). V gave up 7 bases and J gave up 2 bases, with 17 bases separating them. The CDR3 runs 14 residues. Germline CDR1 reads DFQATT; CDR2 reads SNEGSKA (reference sequence). The CDR3 bases are TGCAGTGGGTGGGGGCAGGTCGATCAAGAGACCCAGTACTTC. Translating it yields CSGWGQVDQETQYF.

Comments on this clonotype: Relative to the germline gene, one junction end is altered; a read error may explain this. The J gene is TRBJ2-6, the V gene TRBV20-1; 9 positions agree with TRBD1. Germline V lookup: CDR1 DFQATT, CDR2 SNEGSKA (reference sequence). There are 16 residues in the CDR3. The CDR3 region has the DNA TGCAGTGCTAGGGAGACAGGGGGAACAGGGGCCAACGTCCGGACTTTC. Translation: CSARETGGTGANVRTF.

The rearrangement uses TRBV20-1 and TRBJ2-3, with no clear D. The CDR3 consists of 14 residues. Between the trimmed V and J ends, which lost 1 base and 3 bases, there was a span of 11 bases. Germline V gene data show CDR1 as DFQATT and CDR2 as SNEGSKA (reference sequence). CDR3 amino acids: CSARGGRGTDTQYF. CDR3 DNA sequence: TGCAGTGCTAGAGGCGGAAGAGGAACAGATACGCAGTATTTT.

The genes are TRBV7-3 and TRBJ2-1; TRBD2 matches at 7 bases. V lost 8 bases to trimming and J lost 5 bases; unmatched junction nucleotides: 6. This CDR3 is 13 amino acids long. In germline, CDR1 is SGHTA, CDR2 FQGTGA. CDR3 protein: CASGPGRDNEQFF. The CDR3 nucleotides read TGTGCCAGCGGACCGGGGAGGGACAATGAGCAGTTCTTC.

The V call is TRBV9, the J call TRBJ2-1; the D is unclear. CDR3 length: 14 amino acids. The germline V gene encodes CDR1 SGDLS and CDR2 YYNGEE. Trimming shortened V by 4 bases and J by 6 bases, and 14 bases separated the two germline ends. CDR3 protein: CASSPPGSGNEQFF. For the CDR3, the DNA is TGTGCCAGCAGCCCCCCCGGGTCGGGCAATGAGCAGTTCTTC.

The chain recombines TRBV6-6 with TRBJ1-6; possibly TRBD1 for D (6 bases). The CDR3 has 17 amino acids. Germline V lookup: CDR1 MNHNY, CDR2 SVGAGI (reference sequence). Deletions cut 0 bases from V and 9 bases from J, with 18 bases between. Here the CDR3 DNA reads TGTGCCAGCAGTTACTCGATTACGGGGGGCGCGGGTTCACCCCTCCACTTT. This sequence encodes CASSYSITGGAGSPLHF.

The chain is built from TRBV29-1 and TRBJ1-5, with no clear D. This CDR3 has 12 residues. V was cut by 5 bases and J by 3 bases, with 8 bases left in between. In germline, CDR1 is SQVTM, CDR2 ANQGSEA. CDR3 bases: TGCAGCGTTTTACTGAACAATCAGCCCCAGCATTTT. Encoded protein: CSVLLNNQPQHF.

This chain uses TRBV20-1 with TRBJ2-3, with D possibly matching TRBD1 (6 bases). Trimming stripped 1 base from V and 6 bases from J, with 17 bases between. This CDR3 spans 15 amino acids. Germline V gives CDR1 DFQATT, CDR2 SNEGSKA (reference sequence). The DNA of the CDR3 is TGCAGTGCTAGAGGCCAGGACAGCCCCGCTGATACGCAGTATTTT. Translation: CSARGQDSPADTQYF.

This chain uses TRBV27 with TRBJ2-3; D may be TRBD1 or TRBD2 (5 bases each). The CDR3 sequence is 11 residues long. Germline V gene sequence: CDR1 MNHEY, CDR2 SMNVEV (reference sequence). Trimming took 11 bases from V and 7 from J, leaving 13 bases between them. The chain's CDR3 is CASSKGHTQYF. CDR3 DNA: TGTGCCTCGTCAAAGGGACATACGCAGTATTTT.

A remark on this clonotype: Sequence at one end of the junction differs from germline and may be a read error. V usage is TRBV12-3 or TRBV12-4 and J usage is TRBJ1-1, with D maybe TRBD1 (5 bases). There are 16 residues in the CDR3. The CDR3 is CASSSPSGGMNTGAFF. CDR3 bases: TGTGCCAGCAGTAGCCCGTCCGGGGGAATGAACACTGGAGCTTTCTTT.

V is TRBV12-5 and J is TRBJ2-5, with D perhaps given as TRBD1 or TRBD2 (6 bases each). V lost 6 bases to trimming and J lost 3 bases, with 23 bases between them. This CDR3 comprises 17 residues. The germline gives CDR1 LGHNT, CDR2 FRNRAP. The CDR3 spells CASGSPGGTLLEETQYF. The DNA for the CDR3 is TGTGCTAGTGGCAGCCCCGGGGGCACATTATTAGAAGAGACCCAGTACTTC.

This clonotype showed up just a few times. CDR3 coding DNA: TGTGCCAGCAGCGCCTCCTTTAGCGGGGGACCCCTGGAGCAGTACTTC. Its translation: CASSASFSGGPLEQYF. This rearrangement joins TRBV7-2 to TRBJ2-7; 9 bases align to TRBD2. The CDR3 spans 16 residues. V shed 5 bases, J shed 7 bases, and the junction held 15 bases outside the gene matches. Germline CDR1 SGHTA, CDR2 FQGNSA.

This clonotype was seen more than once but under ten times. The rearrangement links TRBV7-2 to TRBJ1-2, with D unresolved. The V end lost 8 bases, the J end lost 1 base, and 11 bases lay between the germline ends. Germline lookup yields CDR1 SGHTA and CDR2 FQGNSA. The CDR3 length is 13 residues. The CDR3 coding sequence is TGTGCCAGCGCAACGTCCCGTAACTATGGCTACACCTTC. This codes for CASATSRNYGYTF.

This clonotype came up a few times. The chain combines TRBV5-1 with TRBJ1-5, with 7 bases fitting TRBD1. Germline CDR1 reads SGHRS; CDR2 reads YFSETQ. The length of the CDR3 is 15 residues. Germline trimming cut 0 bases from V and 0 bases from J; bases unmatched to any gene: 0. As DNA, the CDR3 is TGCGCCAGCAGCTTGGACAGGGGTAGCAATCAGCCCCAGCATTTT. Its protein is CASSLDRGSNQPQHF.

The rearrangement uses TRBV6-1 and TRBJ2-7; 11 bases match TRBD2. V was pared by 6 bases and J by 3 bases, with 1 base of the junction left unmatched. The CDR3 covers 13 residues. Germline V CDR1 and CDR2: MNHNS, SASEGT. The CDR3 region is CASRTSGNYEQYF. For the CDR3, the DNA is TGTGCCAGCAGGACTAGCGGGAACTACGAGCAGTACTTC.

V usage is TRBV20-1 and J usage is TRBJ2-7; 7 nucleotides match TRBD1. Germline CDR1 reads DFQATT; CDR2 reads SNEGSKA (reference sequence). This CDR3 has 13 residues. J gave up 2 bases and V 6 bases, and 7 bases lay outside the gene matches. As DNA, the CDR3 is TGCAGTGCCGCCGGGACAGCAGCCTACGAGCAGTACTTC. Amino acids: CSAAGTAAYEQYF.

The rearrangement uses TRBV4-1 and TRBJ2-7, with 7 bases matching TRBD2. The CDR3 has 17 amino acids. The J segment lost 3 bases and the V segment lost 1 base, leaving 12 bases of the junction unmatched. CDR1 is MGHRA and CDR2 is YSYEKL in the germline V gene. In DNA, the CDR3 is TGCGCCAGCAGCCAAGGACCCACTAGCGCCGTGGGCTACGAGCAGTACTTC. It codes for CASSQGPTSAVGYEQYF.

In this sample, this clonotype turned up a few times. V gene TRBV12-3 or TRBV12-4 combines with J gene TRBJ2-5; 7 nucleotides line up with TRBD2. V lost 6 bases, J lost 4 bases, and 5 bases stayed unmatched. The CDR3 is made up of 13 amino acids. In nucleotides, the CDR3 is TGTGCCAGCAGGGAGCCTAGCGGAGAGACCCAGTACTTC. This sequence encodes CASREPSGETQYF.

This clonotype came up a few times. The chain links TRBV20-1 to TRBJ1-2; D may be TRBD1 (6 bases). The V gene's germline CDR1 is DFQATT and CDR2 SNEGSKA (reference sequence). The CDR3 contains 12 residues. Trimming took off 3 bases at V and 5 bases at J, with 10 bases between the two ends. DNA of the CDR3: TGCAGTGCTAGCGGGGGGGCTTATGGCTACACCTTC. Residues: CSASGGAYGYTF.